This entry lists 10 T cell receptor beta chains sequenced from one sample in a study of Ad26.COV2.S vaccination and SARS-CoV-2 variants. The sample's treatment: around 19 received Ad26.COV2.S at low or high dose, single or two shots; 5 received placebo; per-sample allocation not given. It was on day 63 after the first vaccine or placebo injection that samples were taken. TCRdb keeps only in-frame clones here, not all; method: immunoSEQ multiplex PCR. Of 380,000 or so clones in the sample, about 80% were seen once. The sequencing here drew on peripheral blood, taken in a trial of Ad26.COV2.S vaccine versus placebo. Receptors were obtained from a person aged 18-65 years who received the Ad26.COV2.S COVID-19 vaccine or a placebo.

V gene TRBV7-2 combines with J gene TRBJ2-2; D not certain. V dropped 6 bases and J dropped 6 bases, with 11 bases sitting between them. Germline V gives CDR1 SGHTA, CDR2 FQGNSA. The CDR3 covers 13 residues. In nucleotides, the CDR3 is TGTGCCAGCAGTCAGACTCAGTCCGGGGAGCTGTTTTTT. Its translation: CASSQTQSGELFF.

V gene TRBV6-6 combines with J gene TRBJ2-7; no clear D gene. Germline assignment: CDR1 MNHNY and CDR2 SVGAGI (reference sequence). Trimming shortened V by 7 bases and J by 4 bases, and 14 bases separated the two germline ends. The CDR3 is 13 amino acids. The CDR3 DNA follows: TGTGCCAGCACGAAGGTCGCCCATTACGAGCAGTACTTC. This sequence encodes CASTKVAHYEQYF.

This clone was seen just once. The chain combines TRBV12-3 or TRBV12-4 with TRBJ1-2; 7 bases line up with TRBD1. The CDR3 runs to 13 residues. V shed 2 bases, J shed 4 bases, and the junction held 1 base outside the gene matches. CDR3 amino acids: CASSLRGPYGYTF. The CDR3 DNA reads TGTGCCAGCAGTTTAAGGGGGCCCTATGGCTACACCTTC.

This clone was picked up a small number of times. V gene TRBV2 combines with J gene TRBJ2-6; perhaps TRBD1 as D (6 bases). Per the germline V gene, CDR1 is SNHLY and CDR2 is FYNNEI. V was clipped by 10 bases and J by 0 bases, with 16 bases between them. This CDR3 region has 16 residues. The chain's CDR3 is CATKGDGYSGANVLTF. CDR3 nucleotides: TGTGCCACAAAGGGGGACGGCTACTCTGGGGCCAACGTCCTGACTTTC.

The chain carries TRBV9 and TRBJ2-3, with 10 bases identical to TRBD2. The germline CDR1 and CDR2 sequences are SGDLS and YYNGEE. The V segment lost 0 bases and the J segment 6 bases; nucleotides outside the gene matches: 10. CDR3 size: 17 residues. CDR3 nucleotides: TGTGCCAGCAGCGTAGGGGGACTAGCGCAGCTTGGGGATACGCAGTATTTT. This sequence encodes CASSVGGLAQLGDTQYF.

The J gene is TRBJ1-1, the V gene TRBV6-5, with a possible D match to TRBD1 (5 bases). V dropped 6 bases and J dropped 6 bases, with 17 bases sitting between them. From germline, CDR1 is MNHEY and CDR2 SVGAGI. The CDR3 consists of 14 residues. CDR3 amino acids: CASRLGEGMAEAFF. CDR3 sequence (DNA): TGTGCCAGCAGGTTGGGGGAGGGTATGGCTGAAGCTTTCTTT.

The rearrangement joins TRBV11-2 to TRBJ2-1, with TRBD2 identical over 7 bases. This CDR3 region has 15 residues. Germline assignment: CDR1 SGHAT and CDR2 FQNNGV. J gave up 1 base and V 2 bases, and 2 bases lay outside the gene matches. The chain's CDR3 is CASSLQRGSYNEQFF. The CDR3, as DNA: TGTGCCAGCAGCTTACAGCGGGGTTCCTACAATGAGCAGTTCTTC.

The chain employs TRBV4-1 and TRBJ1-3; D gene ambiguous. The germline CDR1 and CDR2 sequences are MGHRA and YSYEKL. V was pared by 0 bases and J by 2 bases, with 5 bases between. This CDR3 has 14 amino acids. The CDR3 DNA reads as TGCGCCAGCAGCCAAGACTATCCTGGAAACACCATATATTTT. Protein product: CASSQDYPGNTIYF.

CDR3 coding DNA: TGTGCCAGCAGCTTCGGGGACAGGGGGCTAGACGAGCAGTACTTC. This sequence encodes CASSFGDRGLDEQYF. The rearrangement joins TRBV5-4 to TRBJ2-7; 12 bases align to TRBD1. Germline CDR1 SGHNT, CDR2 YYREEE (reference sequence). The CDR3 consists of 15 residues. V shed 2 bases and J 5 bases; nucleotides not matched to a gene: 5.

J is TRBJ2-6 and V is TRBV9; D is possibly TRBD1 or TRBD2 (5 bases each). Trimming took 1 base from V and 4 from J, leaving 12 bases between them. The CDR3 is 16 residues long. Germline values: CDR1 SGDLS, CDR2 YYNGEE. The CDR3 DNA sequence: TGTGCCAGCAGCGTATCCGGGGCGCGGGGGGCCAACGTCCTGACTTTC. The encoded protein is CASSVSGARGANVLTF.